Listed below are T cell receptor beta chains from one sample, sequenced in a study of blood T cell repertoires in COVID-19. Repertoires were generated with immunoSEQ multiplex PCR, while TCRdb's copy carries only in-frame clones and drops some. The table shows about 90,000 clones, with 75% to 90% occurring only once. The sequenced sample consisted of peripheral blood. The receptors were gathered from an older woman with acute or convalescent COVID-19. CDR3s include the opening cysteine and the closing phenylalanine or tryptophan. The order of the fields is D gene, V gene, clone size, J gene, CDR3 DNA, CDR3 protein. A D gene is named only where the DNA matches it firmly. Only some rows state a clone size, as once, few, many or a class for expanded clones.

>-|TRBV27|-|TRBJ1-2
TGTGCCAGCAGTTTCTCGGGGGGGAGTGGCTACACCTTC
CASSFSGGSGYTF
>-|TRBV18|-|TRBJ2-3
TGTGCCAGCCGTCCCTCTAGCACAGATACGCAGTATTTT
CASRPSSTDTQYF
>TRBD2|TRBV7-6|-|TRBJ2-3
TGTGCCAGCAGCAAAAGACTAGCGGCTAGCACAGATACGCAGTATTTT
CASSKRLAASTDTQYF
>-|TRBV11-2|-|TRBJ2-7
TGTGCCAGCAGCGCCCACCCCGGGGGGCAGCAGTACTTC
CASSAHPGGQQYF
>TRBD1|TRBV27|few|TRBJ2-7
TGTGCCAGCAGACCTAACCCCGGGACAGGCCCCTACGAGCAGTACTTC
CASRPNPGTGPYEQYF
>TRBD1|TRBV10-3|-|TRBJ1-6
TGTGCCATCAGCCATTCAGGGGGTTCACCCCTCCACTTT
CAISHSGGSPLHF
>-|TRBV6-5|-|TRBJ2-3
TGTGCCAGCAGCCGTGGAGGACCGACAGATACGCAGTATTTT
CASSRGGPTDTQYF
>TRBD1|TRBV28|-|TRBJ1-6
TGTGCCAGCAGTCTATTGGCCAAAACGGGACAGAACTCCTATAATTCACCCCTCCACTTT
CASSLLAKTGQNSYNSPLHF
>TRBD1|TRBV5-4|-|TRBJ2-5
TGTGCCAGCAGCTTGACAGCGGGACAGGGAGAGACCCAGTACTTC
CASSLTAGQGETQYF
>-|TRBV7-2|-|TRBJ2-1
TGTGCCAGCAGCGCATACAGGGAAGGCGAGCAGTTCTTC
CASSAYREGEQFF
>-|TRBV6-2/TRBV6-3|once|TRBJ1-2
TGTGCCAGCAGTTCGCGGACAGCTGATGGCTACACCTTC
CASSSRTADGYTF
>-|TRBV6-5|-|TRBJ1-1
TGTGCCAGCAGGACAGTTATGAACACTGAAGCTTTCTTT
CASRTVMNTEAFF
>-|TRBV12-3/TRBV12-4|-|TRBJ2-5
TGTGCCAGCAGTTGGGCGTATCGGGAGACCCAGTACTTC
CASSWAYRETQYF
>-|TRBV28|once|TRBJ1-1
TGTGCCAGCAGAGAGGCTCGGGGGGGGATCACTGAAGCTTTCTTT
CASREARGGITEAFF
>TRBD2|TRBV9|once|TRBJ2-3
TGTGCCAGTTCAGCGGGAAGGGGCACAGATACGCAGTATTTT
CASSAGRGTDTQYF
>-|TRBV5-8|-|TRBJ1-2
TGTGCCAGCAAAGGCCAGGGGTACCCGGCTAACTATGGCTACACCTTC
CASKGQGYPANYGYTF
>TRBD2|TRBV19|-|TRBJ2-1
TGTGCCAGTAGAGCTAGCGGGAGAAGGGATGAGCAGTTCTTC
CASRASGRRDEQFF
>-|TRBV29-1|-|TRBJ2-7
TGCAGCGGCGGGACCGACCCCTACGAGCAGTACTTC
CSGGTDPYEQYF
>TRBD1|TRBV4-3|-|TRBJ1-6
TGCGCCAGCAGCCAAGGACAGGGCAGGGGTAATTCACCCCTCCACTTT
CASSQGQGRGNSPLHF
>-|TRBV19|-|TRBJ1-5
TGTGCCAGTAGTATACTCCAGGGTATCGGCAATCAGCCCCAGCATTTT
CASSILQGIGNQPQHF
>TRBD2|TRBV19|-|TRBJ2-1
TGTGCCAGTAGTCCCCCCCCCGGGGCTAGCGGGGGGGCTTACAATGAGCAGTTCTTC
CASSPPPGASGGAYNEQFF
>TRBD1|TRBV12-3/TRBV12-4|-|TRBJ2-5
TGTGCCAGCAGCCCAGGGGGTAGAGAGACCCAGTACTTC
CASSPGGRETQYF
>TRBD1|TRBV5-4|once|TRBJ1-4
TGTGCCAGCAGCCCAGGGGGGAGAACTAATGAAAAACTGTTTTTT
CASSPGGRTNEKLFF
>-|TRBV5-6|-|TRBJ1-2
TGTGCCAGCAGCTTGTCCGAGGGTATATCATATAGCTACACCTTC
CASSLSEGISYSYTF
>-|TRBV2|-|TRBJ1-2
TGTGCCAGCACCGCCCGGACAGCGTCGACCTATGGCTACACCTTC
CASTARTASTYGYTF
>TRBD2|TRBV5-1|few|TRBJ2-1
TGCGCCAGCAGCCCCCGGACTAGCCTCCGTGAGCAGTTCTTC
CASSPRTSLREQFF
>TRBD1|TRBV9|few|TRBJ2-6
TGTGCCAGCAGCGTAGTCCAGGGGGCTGGGGCCAACGTCCTGACTTTC
CASSVVQGAGANVLTF